The 18 T cell receptor beta chains in this list originate from one sample, sequenced in a study of technical replicates of blood from a few donors (dated by TCRdb to 2017 to 2019). Libraries were constructed by the immunoSEQ multiplex PCR assay. This immuneACCESS table, as held by TCRdb, lists in-frame sequences with V and J called but not all clones. Of the missing ones, under half trace to an unresolved V gene in checked studies; the others have no known cause. A total of almost 85,000 clones appear in this sample, 95% to 98% of them only once. Of the sample, more than 0.15% falls within the top ten clones. Sequencing used T cells isolated from PBMCs. These receptors were taken from a human donor in good health.

V usage is TRBV6-6 and J usage is TRBJ1-1; D is perhaps TRBD1 (6 bases). Germline loops: CDR1 MNHNY, CDR2 SVGAGI (reference sequence). This CDR3 is built from 13 residues. Trimming left V 6 bases short and J 4 bases short, with 12 bases between. CDR3 sequence: CASSRGGTTEAFF. In DNA, the CDR3 is TGTGCCAGCAGCCGCGGGGGCACCACTGAAGCTTTCTTT.

This clone was counted once. For the CDR3, the DNA is TGCGCCAGCAGTGAGGTTGGGGGCGAGAACACTGAAGCTTTCTTT. Translated, it gives CASSEVGGENTEAFF. J is TRBJ1-1 and V is TRBV10-1; D may be TRBD1 (6 bases). Germline V gene lookup returns CDR1 WNHNN and CDR2 SYGVQD (reference sequence). Trimming cost V 2 bases and J 1 base, with 11 bases left between them. The CDR3 totals 15 residues.

This chain connects TRBV10-2 to TRBJ2-1; D is uncertain. Looked up from germline, CDR1 is WSHSY and CDR2 is SAAADI. CDR3 length: 12 amino acids. V was clipped by 6 bases and J by 2 bases, with 5 bases between them. CDR3 in amino acids: CASSLAYNEQFF. The CDR3 DNA is TGCGCCAGCAGCTTAGCCTACAATGAGCAGTTCTTC.

This rearrangement joins TRBV6-1 to TRBJ1-2; 8 bases are a match to TRBD1. Germline V gives CDR1 MNHNS, CDR2 SASEGT. This CDR3 contains 15 residues. V shed 5 bases and J 4 bases; nucleotides not matched to a gene: 9. The DNA of the CDR3 is TGTGCCAGCAGTCCCAAGGCCACAGGGGGCTATGGCTACACCTTC. This sequence encodes CASSPKATGGYGYTF.

This chain uses TRBV4-1 with TRBJ1-2; 7 nucleotides line up with TRBD1. CDR1 MGHRA and CDR2 YSYEKL come from the germline V gene. The CDR3 consists of 17 residues. J was trimmed by 2 bases and V by 5 bases; bases with no gene match: 14. The CDR3 protein is CASSYQRTGPSNYGYTF. CDR3 nucleotide sequence: TGCGCCAGCAGCTACCAACGGACAGGACCCTCAAACTATGGCTACACCTTC.

This chain links TRBV7-9 with TRBJ1-1, with D tentatively TRBD1 (6 bases). From germline, CDR1 is SEHNR and CDR2 FQNEAQ (reference sequence). This CDR3 has 13 residues. V shed 8 bases and J shed 0 bases, with 10 bases lying between them. CDR3 sequence reads: CASPDSLNTEAFF. In DNA form, the CDR3 reads TGTGCCAGCCCGGACAGTTTGAACACTGAAGCTTTCTTT.

The CDR3 DNA reads as TGTGCCAGCAGTGTGTTAATTCAGGCGGGTACCGCGCACACCGGGGAGCTGTTTTTT. Translated, it gives CASSVLIQAGTAHTGELFF. The V gene is TRBV6-1, the J gene TRBJ2-2, with a tentative D call TRBD2 (5 bases). V was clipped by 4 bases and J by 3 bases, with 24 bases between them. Germline-derived CDR1 and CDR2 are MNHNS and SASEGT. This CDR3 contains 19 residues.

The chain joins TRBV5-5 to TRBJ2-7, with D unclear. The V gene lost 4 bases and the J gene lost 3 bases, with 8 bases spanning the gap. The CDR3 totals 12 residues. Germline values: CDR1 SGHKS, CDR2 YYEKEE (reference sequence). The CDR3 DNA reads as TGTGCCAGCAGCCTGGGCGTCTACGAGCAGTACTTC. Translated: CASSLGVYEQYF.

The V gene is TRBV19, the J gene TRBJ2-7; TRBD1 might be the D (5 bases). The CDR3 extends over 13 amino acids. Germline V lookup: CDR1 LNHDA, CDR2 SQIVND (reference sequence). Trimming left V 2 bases short and J 7 bases short, with 12 bases between. The chain's CDR3 is CASSIYGAGEQYF. Written as DNA, the CDR3 is TGTGCCAGTAGTATATATGGGGCAGGGGAGCAGTACTTC.

This clone has a single count. The chain combines TRBV7-9 with TRBJ2-1; D ambiguous. The germline CDR1 and CDR2 sequences are SEHNR and FQNEAQ (reference sequence). Trimming removed 5 bases from V and 7 bases from J, with 18 bases in between. The CDR3 consists of 15 residues. The CDR3 DNA reads as TGTGCCAGCAGCCCGCTCTATCTAGGTTTAAATGAGCAGTTCTTC. It yields the protein CASSPLYLGLNEQFF.

V gene TRBV29-1 combines with J gene TRBJ1-1; D is undetermined. V was clipped by 1 base and J by 0 bases, with 6 bases between them. The CDR3 extends over 13 amino acids. Germline CDR1 and CDR2: SQVTM and ANQGSEA. CDR3 DNA: TGCAGCGTTGAAGGGCGGCTGAACACTGAAGCTTTCTTT. Encoded protein: CSVEGRLNTEAFF.

This chain links TRBV27 with TRBJ2-7; 8 nucleotides match TRBD1. V was pared by 4 bases and J by 6 bases, with 8 bases of the junction left unmatched. CDR1 and CDR2 from the germline V gene are MNHEY and SMNVEV (reference sequence). The CDR3 totals 14 residues. The CDR3 protein is CASSYYTGGSEQYF. CDR3 nucleotides: TGTGCCAGCAGTTATTATACAGGGGGGAGCGAGCAGTACTTC.

The rearrangement uses TRBV7-8 and TRBJ2-5, with D tentatively TRBD1 (6 bases). The germline gives CDR1 SGHVS, CDR2 FQNEAQ. The CDR3 consists of 16 residues. V lost 5 bases and J 0 bases, leaving 16 bases between the germline ends. CDR3: CASSARQVNDQETQYF. In nucleotides, the CDR3 is TGTGCCAGCAGCGCCCGACAGGTTAATGACCAAGAGACCCAGTACTTC. Combining the CDR3 with reference TRBV7-8 and TRBJ2-5 gives the whole variable domain GAGVSQSPRYKVAKRGQDVALRCDPISGHVSLFWYQQALGQGPEFLTYFQNEAQLDKSGLPSDRFFAERPEGSVSTLKIQRTQQEDSAVYLCASSARQVNDQETQYFGPGTRLLVL.

CDR3 DNA: TGTGCCAGCAGCGTAGGACAGGGGGCGTACACCGGGGAGCTGTTTTTT. Translation: CASSVGQGAYTGELFF. V is TRBV9 and J is TRBJ2-2, with 10 positions matching TRBD1. J gave up 3 bases and V 0 bases, and 2 bases lay outside the gene matches. CDR3 size: 16 residues. CDR1 SGDLS and CDR2 YYNGEE come from the germline V gene. The whole variable domain, remainder taken from reference TRBV9 and TRBJ2-2, is DSGVTQTPKHLITATGQRVTLRCSPRSGDLSVYWYQQSLDQGLQFLIQYYNGEERAKGNILERFSAQQFPDLHSELNLSSLELGDSALYFCASSVGQGAYTGELFFGEGSRLTVL.

V is TRBV7-2 and J is TRBJ2-3, with 8 bases fitting TRBD2. The CDR3 extends over 15 amino acids. The V gene end was trimmed by 4 bases and the J gene end by 2 bases; junction bases not matched to a gene: 5. Germline V gene sequence: CDR1 SGHTA, CDR2 FQGNSA. The CDR3 region is CASSYRGGITDTQYF. For the CDR3, the DNA is TGTGCCAGCAGCTATCGGGGGGGGATCACAGATACGCAGTATTTT.

V and J are TRBV27 and TRBJ1-1, with TRBD1 matching 9 bases. This CDR3 has 16 amino acids. J was trimmed by 2 bases and V by 5 bases; bases with no gene match: 9. From germline, CDR1 is MNHEY and CDR2 SMNVEV (reference sequence). In nucleotides, the CDR3 is TGTGCCAGCAGTGCTTCCGGGACAGGGATTAACACTGAAGCTTTCTTT. This sequence encodes CASSASGTGINTEAFF.

The chain recombines TRBV11-2 with TRBJ1-1, with 7 bases matching TRBD1. The CDR3 extends over 16 amino acids. The germline CDR1 and CDR2 sequences are SGHAT and FQNNGV. V dropped 5 bases and J dropped 0; count of bases not matched to a gene: 9. In DNA form, the CDR3 reads TGTGCCAGCAGCCTAGGACAGGAACCCATGAACACTGAAGCTTTCTTT. Translated: CASSLGQEPMNTEAFF.

V gene TRBV29-1 combines with J gene TRBJ1-1, with D perhaps TRBD1 (6 bases). CDR3 length equals 16 residues. V lost 5 bases, J lost 2 bases, and 21 bases lay in between. The V gene's germline CDR1 is SQVTM and CDR2 ANQGSEA. CDR3 protein: CSVPSPRDTSNTEAFF. In DNA form, the CDR3 reads TGCAGCGTTCCTTCACCCCGGGACACAAGTAACACTGAAGCTTTCTTT.